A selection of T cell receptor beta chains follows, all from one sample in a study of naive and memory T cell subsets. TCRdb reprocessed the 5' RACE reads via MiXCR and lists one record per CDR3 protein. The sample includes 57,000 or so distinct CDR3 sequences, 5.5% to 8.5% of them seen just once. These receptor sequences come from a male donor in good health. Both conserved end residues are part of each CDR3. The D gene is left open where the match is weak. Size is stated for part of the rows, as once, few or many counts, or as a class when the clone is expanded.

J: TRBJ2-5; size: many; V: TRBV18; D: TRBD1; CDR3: CASSPPGTGGETQYF; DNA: TGTGCCAGCTCACCACCCGGGACAGGGGGAGAGACCCAGTACTTC
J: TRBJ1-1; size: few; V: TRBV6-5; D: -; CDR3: CASSYSSAAGVAEAFF; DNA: TGTGCCAGCAGTTACTCATCGGCGGCCGGAGTGGCTGAAGCTTTCTTT
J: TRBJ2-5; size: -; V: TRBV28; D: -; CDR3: CASRDPLAQETQYF; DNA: TGTGCCAGCAGAGACCCTCTAGCGCAGGAGACCCAGTACTTC
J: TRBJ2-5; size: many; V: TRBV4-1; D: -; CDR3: CASSQDLVGVQETQYF; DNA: TGCGCCAGCAGCCAAGATCTTGTGGGTGTCCAAGAGACCCAGTACTTC
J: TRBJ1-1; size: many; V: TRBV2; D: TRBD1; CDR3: CASSDSGQGSMNTEAFF; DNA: TGTGCCAGCAGTGATTCCGGACAGGGGAGCATGAACACTGAAGCTTTCTTT
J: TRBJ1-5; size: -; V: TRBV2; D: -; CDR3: CASSVAKRQPQHF; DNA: TGTGCCAGCAGTGTTGCAAAACGCCAGCCCCAGCATTTT
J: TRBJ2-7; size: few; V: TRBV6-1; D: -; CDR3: CASSEVAGGRVYEQYF; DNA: TGTGCCAGCAGTGAAGTTGCAGGGGGGAGAGTGTACGAGCAGTACTTC
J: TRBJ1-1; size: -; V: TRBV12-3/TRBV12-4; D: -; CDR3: CVSRDQPRLNTEAFF; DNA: TGTGTCAGCAGAGATCAACCAAGGCTGAACACTGAAGCTTTCTTT
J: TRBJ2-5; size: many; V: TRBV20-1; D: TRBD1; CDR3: CSAREGLIRGRVETQYF; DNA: TGCAGTGCTAGAGAGGGTTTGATCAGGGGGCGCGTAGAGACCCAGTACTTC
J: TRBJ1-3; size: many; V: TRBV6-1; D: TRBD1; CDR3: CASREDRGHGNTIYF; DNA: TGTGCCAGCAGGGAGGACAGGGGGCATGGAAACACCATATATTTT
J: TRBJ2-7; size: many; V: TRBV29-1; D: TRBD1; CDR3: CSVDSGQGPYEQYF; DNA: TGCAGCGTTGATAGTGGACAGGGTCCCTACGAGCAGTACTTC
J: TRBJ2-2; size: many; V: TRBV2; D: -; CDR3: CASSGDANTGELFF; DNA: TGTGCCAGCAGTGGGGATGCGAACACCGGGGAGCTGTTTTTT
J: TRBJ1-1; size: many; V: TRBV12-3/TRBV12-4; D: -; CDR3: CASSSTTPNTEAFF; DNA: TGTGCCAGCAGCAGTACGACACCGAACACTGAAGCTTTCTTT
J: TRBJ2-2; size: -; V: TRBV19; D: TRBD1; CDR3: CASSPGQGTNTGELFF; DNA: TGTGCCAGTAGTCCGGGACAGGGGACGAACACCGGGGAGCTGTTTTTT
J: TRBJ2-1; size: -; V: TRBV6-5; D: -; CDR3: CASRRFRAGKNNEQFF; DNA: TGTGCCAGCCGACGCTTCAGGGCGGGAAAGAACAATGAGCAGTTCTTC
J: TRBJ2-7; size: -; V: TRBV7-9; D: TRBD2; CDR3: CASSLWGGTSRDYEQYF; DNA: TGTGCCAGCAGCTTATGGGGAGGGACCTCCCGCGACTACGAGCAGTACTTC
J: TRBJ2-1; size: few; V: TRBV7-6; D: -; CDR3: CASSVGLFGSYNEQFF; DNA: TGTGCCAGCAGCGTTGGACTCTTCGGCTCCTACAATGAGCAGTTCTTC
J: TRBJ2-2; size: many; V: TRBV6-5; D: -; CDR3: CASTKGGGTGELFF; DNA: TGTGCCAGCACTAAAGGAGGGGGCACCGGGGAGCTGTTTTTT
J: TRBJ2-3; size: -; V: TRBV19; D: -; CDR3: CASSEGPGTTTPKTQYF; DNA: TGTGCCAGTAGTGAGGGTCCCGGGACAACCACCCCTAAGACGCAGTATTTT
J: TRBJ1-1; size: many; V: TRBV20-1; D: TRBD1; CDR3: CSARDSERQGASEAFF; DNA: TGCAGTGCTAGAGATTCAGAGAGACAGGGGGCGTCCGAAGCTTTCTTT
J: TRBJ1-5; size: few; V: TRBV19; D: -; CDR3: CASSILTGPQHF; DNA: TGTGCCAGTAGTATCCTGACAGGGCCCCAGCATTTT
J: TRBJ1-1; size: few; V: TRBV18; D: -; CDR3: CASSPATGTEAFF; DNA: TGTGCCAGCTCACCAGCGACGGGCACTGAAGCTTTCTTT
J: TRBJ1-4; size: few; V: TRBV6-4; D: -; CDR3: CASSGPGQSPATNEKLFF; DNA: TGTGCCAGCAGTGGTCCGGGACAATCCCCCGCAACTAATGAAAAACTGTTTTTT
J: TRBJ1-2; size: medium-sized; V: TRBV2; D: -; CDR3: CASRIRQDGGYGYTF; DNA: TGTGCCAGCAGAATCCGACAGGACGGGGGCTATGGCTACACCTTC
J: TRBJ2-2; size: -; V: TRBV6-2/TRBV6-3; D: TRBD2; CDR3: CASSYSTHTSGRSSGELFF; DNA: TGTGCCAGCAGTTACTCGACCCATACTAGCGGGAGAAGTTCCGGGGAGCTGTTTTTT
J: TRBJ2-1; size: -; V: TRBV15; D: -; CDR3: CATSRGRTGPYNEQFF; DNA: TGTGCCACCAGCAGAGGGAGGACGGGACCCTACAATGAGCAGTTCTTC
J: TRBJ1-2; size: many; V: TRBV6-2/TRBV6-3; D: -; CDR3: CASSYLQGGYGYTF; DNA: TGTGCCAGCAGCTACTTACAGGGTGGATACGGCTACACCTTC
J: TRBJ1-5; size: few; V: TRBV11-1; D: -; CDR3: CASSQDGNQPQHF; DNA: TGTGCCAGCAGCCAGGACGGGAATCAGCCCCAGCATTTT
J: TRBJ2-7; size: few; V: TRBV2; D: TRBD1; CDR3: CASRGQGYEQYF; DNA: TGTGCCAGCAGGGGACAGGGCTACGAGCAGTACTTC
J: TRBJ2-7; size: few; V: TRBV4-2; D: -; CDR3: CASSQQRDPLYEQYF; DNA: TGTGCCAGCAGCCAACAACGGGACCCCCTTTACGAGCAGTACTTC
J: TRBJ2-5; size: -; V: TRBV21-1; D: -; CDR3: CASSKAASGEEETQYF; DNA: TGTGCCAGCAGCAAAGCCGCTAGCGGGGAGGAGGAGACCCAGTACTTC
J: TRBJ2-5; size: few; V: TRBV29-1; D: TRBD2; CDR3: CTTGEGQETQYF; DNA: TGCACCACCGGGGAGGGTCAAGAGACCCAGTACTTC
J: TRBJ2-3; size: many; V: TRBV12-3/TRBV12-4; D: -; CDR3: CASTPGDPGWPDTQYF; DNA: TGTGCCAGCACCCCTGGGGATCCGGGGTGGCCAGATACGCAGTATTTT
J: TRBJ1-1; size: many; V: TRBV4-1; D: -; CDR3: CASSQDPSDRPPVWAFF; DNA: TGCGCCAGCAGCCAAGATCCTTCGGACCGTCCGCCGGTGTGGGCTTTCTTT
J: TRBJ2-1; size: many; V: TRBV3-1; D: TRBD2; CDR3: CASSHLAGEFYNEQFF; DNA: TGTGCCAGCAGCCACCTAGCGGGGGAATTCTACAATGAGCAGTTCTTC
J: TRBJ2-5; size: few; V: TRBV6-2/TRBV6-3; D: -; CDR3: CASSYLSEKETQYF; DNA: TGTGCCAGCAGTTACTTGAGCGAGAAAGAGACCCAGTACTTC
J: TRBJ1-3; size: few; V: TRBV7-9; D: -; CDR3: CASSLRGAGETGNTIYF; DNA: TGTGCCAGCAGCTTGCGTGGGGCAGGGGAGACGGGAAACACCATATATTTT
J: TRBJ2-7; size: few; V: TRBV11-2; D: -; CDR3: CASSLDEVAVHFYEQYF; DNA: TGTGCCAGCAGCTTAGATGAAGTAGCAGTTCATTTCTACGAGCAGTACTTC
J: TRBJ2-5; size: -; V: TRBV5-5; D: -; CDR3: CASSLTPPPSYQETQYF; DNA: TGTGCCAGCAGCTTGACGCCCCCTCCTTCTTATCAAGAGACCCAGTACTTC
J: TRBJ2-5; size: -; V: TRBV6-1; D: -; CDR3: CASSAQGSILETQYF; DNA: TGTGCCAGCAGTGCCCAGGGATCAATACTGGAGACCCAGTACTTC
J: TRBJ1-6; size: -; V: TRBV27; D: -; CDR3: CASLRRFQTPNSPLHF; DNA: TGTGCCAGCTTACGGAGATTTCAGACTCCAAATTCACCCCTCCACTTT
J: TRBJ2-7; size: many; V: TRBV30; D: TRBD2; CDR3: CAWSVGGGSYEQYF; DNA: TGTGCCTGGAGTGTGGGGGGGGGCTCCTACGAGCAGTACTTC
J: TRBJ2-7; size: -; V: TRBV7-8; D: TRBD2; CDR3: CASSSGTSGTYEQYF; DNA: TGTGCCAGCAGCTCCGGGACTAGCGGGACCTACGAGCAGTACTTC
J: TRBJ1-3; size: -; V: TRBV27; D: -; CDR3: CASSLTPGNTIYF; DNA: TGTGCCAGCAGCCTAACTCCTGGAAACACCATATATTTT
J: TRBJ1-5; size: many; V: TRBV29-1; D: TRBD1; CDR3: CSVRDRGNQPQHF; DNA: TGCAGCGTCCGGGACAGGGGCAATCAGCCCCAGCATTTT
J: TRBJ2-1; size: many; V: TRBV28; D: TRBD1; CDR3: CASSSLMGQNNNEQFF; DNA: TGTGCCAGCAGTTCCCTCATGGGACAGAATAACAATGAGCAGTTCTTC
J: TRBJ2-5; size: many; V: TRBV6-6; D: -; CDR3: CASSPRGGIQETQYF; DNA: TGTGCCAGCAGTCCAAGGGGGGGGATCCAAGAGACCCAGTACTTC
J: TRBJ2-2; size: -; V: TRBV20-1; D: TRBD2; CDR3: CSASILAGVTNTGELFF; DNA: TGCAGTGCTAGTATACTAGCGGGGGTGACGAACACCGGGGAGCTGTTTTTT
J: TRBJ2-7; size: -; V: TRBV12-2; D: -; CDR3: CASRFLAPSYEQYF; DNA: TGTGCAAGTCGCTTTCTAGCGCCTAGCTACGAGCAGTACTTC
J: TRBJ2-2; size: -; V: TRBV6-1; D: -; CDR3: CASSDKNTGELFF; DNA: TGTGCCAGCAGTGACAAGAACACCGGGGAGCTGTTTTTT
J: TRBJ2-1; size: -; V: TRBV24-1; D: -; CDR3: CATSDPQTDNEQFF; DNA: TGTGCCACCAGTGATCCCCAGACAGACAATGAGCAGTTCTTC
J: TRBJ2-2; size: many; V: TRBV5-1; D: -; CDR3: CASSLREANTGELFF; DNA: TGCGCCAGCAGCTTGAGAGAGGCAAACACCGGGGAGCTGTTTTTT
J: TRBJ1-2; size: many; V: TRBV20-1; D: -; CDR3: CSARVSGQAAGYTF; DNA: TGCAGTGCTAGAGTTTCGGGACAAGCTGCCGGCTACACCTTC
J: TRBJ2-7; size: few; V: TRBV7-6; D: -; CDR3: CASSSGGEQYF; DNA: TGTGCCAGCAGCTCCGGCGGCGAGCAGTACTTC
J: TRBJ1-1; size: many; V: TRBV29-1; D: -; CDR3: CSVERQTNTEAFF; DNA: TGCAGCGTTGAAAGGCAAACCAACACTGAAGCTTTCTTT
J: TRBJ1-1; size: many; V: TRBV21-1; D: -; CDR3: CASPSGAPGHRDLGAEAFF; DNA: TGTGCCAGTCCCAGTGGAGCTCCGGGACATAGGGACCTTGGGGCTGAAGCTTTCTTT
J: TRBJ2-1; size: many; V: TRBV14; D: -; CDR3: CASSQGLGSGVYYNEQFF; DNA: TGTGCCAGCAGCCAAGGGCTGGGGAGCGGCGTTTATTACAATGAGCAGTTCTTC
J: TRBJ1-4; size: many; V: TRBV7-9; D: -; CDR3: CASSYGPADEKLFF; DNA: TGTGCCAGCAGCTACGGCCCGGCAGATGAAAAACTGTTTTTT
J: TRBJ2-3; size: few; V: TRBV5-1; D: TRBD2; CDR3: CASSLGVAGEADTQYF; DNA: TGCGCCAGCAGCTTGGGGGTAGCGGGAGAAGCAGATACGCAGTATTTT